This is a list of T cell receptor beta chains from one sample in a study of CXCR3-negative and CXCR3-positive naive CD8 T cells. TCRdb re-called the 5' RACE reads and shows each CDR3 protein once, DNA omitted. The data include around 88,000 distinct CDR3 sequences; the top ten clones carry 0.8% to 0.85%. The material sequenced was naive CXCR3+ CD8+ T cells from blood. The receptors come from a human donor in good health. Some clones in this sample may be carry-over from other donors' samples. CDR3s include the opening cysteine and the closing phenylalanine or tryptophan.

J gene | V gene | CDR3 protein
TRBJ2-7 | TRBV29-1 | CSVVIGTGGYEQYF
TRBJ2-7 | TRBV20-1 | CSALSGGYEQYF
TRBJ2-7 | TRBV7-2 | CASSLERGGYEQYF
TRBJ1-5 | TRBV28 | CASRQLGGTQPQHF
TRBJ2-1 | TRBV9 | CASSVVPEHNEQFF
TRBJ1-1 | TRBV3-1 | CASSQVTDQGSEAFF
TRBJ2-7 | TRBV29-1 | CSVQGDRAGGGEQYF
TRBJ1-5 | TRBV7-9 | CASSLGWESPKLDQPQHF
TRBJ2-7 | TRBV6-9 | CARLQGIYEQYF
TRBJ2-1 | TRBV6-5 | CASSYSSSGSARTYNEQFF
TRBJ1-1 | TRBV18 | CASSPLAGGMNTEAFF
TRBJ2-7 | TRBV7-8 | CASRVEGPSYEQYF
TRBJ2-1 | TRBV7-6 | CASSLVGRGGRNEQFF
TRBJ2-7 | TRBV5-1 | CASSYAEGSSYEQYF
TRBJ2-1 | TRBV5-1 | CASSLRGATSYNEQFF
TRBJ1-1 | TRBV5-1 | CASSFSTEYTEAFF
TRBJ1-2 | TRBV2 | CASSDGANYGYTF
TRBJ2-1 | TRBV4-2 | CASSQGMGYNEQFF
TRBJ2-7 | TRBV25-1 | CASSDVGGAVYEQYF
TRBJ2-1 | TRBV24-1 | CATSDSGLAVYNEQFF
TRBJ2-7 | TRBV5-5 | CASSGGDRGEYF
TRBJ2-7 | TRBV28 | CASSFQGMHEQYF
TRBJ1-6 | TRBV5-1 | CASSWYRDRSRDSPLHF
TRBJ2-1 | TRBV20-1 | CSARDIHSGRNEQFF
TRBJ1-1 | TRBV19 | CASSTQHLGPEAFF
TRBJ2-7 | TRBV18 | CASSLPGQGVCEQYF
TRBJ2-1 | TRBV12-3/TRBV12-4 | CASSPSGGTYMEQFF
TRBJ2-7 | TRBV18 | CASSRRDRRGYEQYF
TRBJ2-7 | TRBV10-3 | CAIGESEEQYF
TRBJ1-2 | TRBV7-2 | CASSNLASGGIYGYTF
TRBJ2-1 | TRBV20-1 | CSARGSGGAFYEQSF
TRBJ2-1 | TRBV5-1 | CASSMDVRANEQFF
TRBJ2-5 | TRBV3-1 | CASSPTSGRSETQYF
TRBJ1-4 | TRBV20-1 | CSAREPLREKLFF
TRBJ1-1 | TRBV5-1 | CASSFSGDEAFF
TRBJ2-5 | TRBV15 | CATSRPSSGQETQYF
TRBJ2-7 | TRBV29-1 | CSGRDRGYEQYF
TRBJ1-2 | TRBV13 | CASSVLQGAAYGYTF
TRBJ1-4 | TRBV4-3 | CASSHRDSNEKLFF
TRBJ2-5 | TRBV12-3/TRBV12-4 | CASSIGQGRETQYF
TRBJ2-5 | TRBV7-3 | CASSLFGGRAQETQYF